This T cell receptor (beta chain) is drawn from a study of T cell responses to AZD1222 COVID-19 vaccine. General study results and limits: Vaccination with two AZD1222 doses was followed by a rise in Spike-specific TCR breadth and depth. Unmutated variant regions reportedly attract nearly half of all spike-specific TCRs.

Repertoires were generated with immunoSEQ multiplex PCR, while TCRdb's copy carries only in-frame clones and drops some. The table lists about 160,000 clones, approximately 87% of them singletons. About this clone itself: Its antigen remains unknown.

The CDR3 is 11 amino acids. Per the germline V gene, CDR1 is SQVTM and CDR2 is ANQGSEA. V lost 7 bases, J lost 7 bases, and 5 bases stayed unmatched. This chain connects TRBV29-1 to TRBJ1-1, with TRBD1 matching over 8 bases. The specimen comprised peripheral blood, sampled 28 days after the second AZD1222 dose. This clonotype originated in an adult who received the AZD1222 COVID-19 vaccine. This chain's CDR3 is CSGGTGSEAFF. CDR3 nucleotide sequence: TGCAGCGGCGGGACAGGAAGTGAAGCTTTCTTT.